This T cell receptor beta chain was sequenced during a study of T cell responses to AZD1222 COVID-19 vaccine. Broader study findings: CD4 TCRs covered the whole spike, strongest at regions 160-218 and 743-854.

With respect to this clone: No antigen is known for it.

The protocol was immunoSEQ multiplex PCR, while the TCRdb copy is restricted to in-frame clones and leaves out a portion. Of about 150,000 clones listed, 80% to 95% were seen once; the top ten hold about 3.3%. The receptor comes from an adult who received the AZD1222 COVID-19 vaccine. Sequenced here: peripheral blood, sampled 28 days after the second AZD1222 dose.

CDR3 DNA sequence: TGTGCCAGCAGCTCCACCAGGGCCTGGGGCTCTGGGGCCAACGTCCTGACTTTC. Translated, it gives CASSSTRAWGSGANVLTF. The chain has TRBV7-9 and TRBJ2-6, with D maybe TRBD1 (5 bases). The ends were cut back, 4 bases at V and 0 bases at J, with 16 bases in the middle. Germline V gives CDR1 SEHNR, CDR2 FQNEAQ (reference sequence). The CDR3 runs to 18 residues.